This is a list of T cell receptor beta chains from one sample in a study of CD8+CD57+ T cells in acquired aplastic anemia. MiXCR was run by TCRdb on the reads, yielding one entry per CDR3 protein. The sample lists under 200,000 distinct CDR3 sequences; 64% were seen once. Input material: sorted CD4+, CD8+, or CD8+CD57+ T cells (not recorded which) from PBMCs. These receptors were collected from a human donor with severe aplastic anemia or a healthy control (not recorded which). Both conserved end residues are part of each CDR3. The order of the fields is V gene, D gene, J gene, clone size, CDR3 protein, CDR3 DNA. D genes are given only for firm matches. Expanded clones are given a class, and other clones once, few, many or no size at all.

TRBV19	-	TRBJ1-2	-	CASSIGPYNYCYTF	TGTGCCAGTAGTATTGGTCCGTACAACTATTGCTACACCTTC
TRBV29-1	-	TRBJ2-3	-	CSVGDGSKSTQYF	TGCAGCGTTGGGGACGGGTCCAAGTCTACGCAGTATTTT
TRBV29-1	TRBD1	TRBJ1-2	-	CSVGQGRYGYTF	TGCAGCGTTGGACAGGGTCGGTATGGCTACACCTTC
TRBV5-1	TRBD2	TRBJ2-1	few	CASSQERTSEYNEQFF	TGCGCCAGCAGCCAAGAACGGACTAGCGAGTACAATGAGCAGTTCTTC
TRBV7-9	TRBD1	TRBJ2-7	-	CASSPPPGQGPGEQYF	TGTGCCAGCAGCCCCCCCCCGGGACAGGGACCGGGTGAGCAGTACTTC
TRBV24-1	TRBD2	TRBJ2-7	-	CATSDGLAGGFYEQYF	TGTGCCACCAGTGATGGCCTAGCGGGAGGGTTCTACGAGCAGTACTTC
TRBV20-1	TRBD1	TRBJ2-7	-	CSALTGTGGYEQYF	TGCAGTGCGTTAACCGGGACAGGGGGGTACGAGCAGTACTTC
TRBV9	-	TRBJ2-2	-	CASGGTYGELFF	TGTGCCAGCGGGGGGACCTACGGGGAGCTGTTTTTT
TRBV20-1	TRBD1	TRBJ1-2	-	CSASIAPQGAGSYGYTF	TGCAGTGCTAGTATCGCTCCACAGGGGGCAGGCAGCTATGGCTACACCTTC
TRBV5-8	-	TRBJ2-7	few	CASSLPRGADEQYF	TGTGCCAGCAGCTTGCCCAGGGGGGCGGACGAGCAGTACTTC
TRBV6-5	-	TRBJ1-5	-	CASAPGSREHF	TGTGCCAGCGCCCCGGGGTCGCGCGAGCATTTT
TRBV20-1	-	TRBJ1-2	-	CSARDQRLAGGSNYGYTF	TGCAGTGCTAGAGATCAGAGATTAGCGGGGGGCAGTAACTATGGCTACACCTTC
TRBV19	TRBD1	TRBJ1-4	once	CASSIRDRGDEKLFF	TGTGCCAGTAGTATCCGGGACAGGGGAGATGAAAAACTGTTTTTT
TRBV14	-	TRBJ1-4	-	CASSQQGPNEKLFF	TGTGCCAGCAGCCAACAGGGGCCTAATGAAAAACTGTTTTTT
TRBV24-1	TRBD2	TRBJ2-1	-	CATSPGTSGSHEQFF	TGTGCCACCAGTCCCGGGACTAGCGGGAGCCATGAGCAGTTCTTC
TRBV10-3	-	TRBJ1-6	once	CAISETSGGFGPLHF	TGTGCCATCAGTGAGACCTCTGGGGGGTTTGGACCCCTCCACTTT
TRBV20-1	-	TRBJ1-6	-	CSARMVGPNSPLHF	TGCAGTGCTAGGATGGTCGGGCCAAATTCACCCCTCCACTTT
TRBV9	-	TRBJ2-3	-	CASSGDTQYF	TGTGCCAGTTCCGGAGATACGCAGTATTTT
TRBV29-1	-	TRBJ1-2	-	CSVGSRNGYTF	TGCAGCGTTGGGTCCCGAAATGGCTACACCTTC
TRBV2	-	TRBJ1-3	-	CASSVGITYSGNTIYF	TGTGCCAGCAGTGTAGGGATTACCTACTCTGGAAACACCATATATTTT
TRBV7-2	-	TRBJ1-2	-	CASSPGAGGGYTF	TGTGCAAGCAGTCCGGGAGCAGGCGGGGGCTACACCTTC
TRBV11-2	-	TRBJ2-7	-	CASSEGLVRSEQYF	TGTGCCAGCAGCGAGGGACTGGTTAGGTCCGAGCAGTACTTC
TRBV15	-	TRBJ1-5	few	CATSRDGIGNQPQHF	TGTGCCACCAGCAGAGATGGAATCGGCAATCAGCCCCAGCATTTT
TRBV14	-	TRBJ2-1	-	CASSRTSLSYNEQFF	TGTGCCAGCAGCCGGACAAGTCTTTCCTACAATGAGCAGTTCTTC
TRBV15	-	TRBJ2-7	-	CATSRGGREAYEQYF	TGTGCCACCAGCAGAGGGGGAAGGGAGGCCTACGAGCAGTACTTC
TRBV15	TRBD1	TRBJ1-1	once	CATSRSSTGFTEAFF	TGTGCCACCAGCAGATCTTCGACAGGGTTCACTGAAGCTTTCTTT
TRBV10-3	-	TRBJ2-5	-	CASSYRSGQETQYF	TGTGCCAGCAGTTACCGATCGGGACAAGAGACCCAGTACTTC
TRBV6-5	-	TRBJ1-6	-	CASSEAGRGNNSPLHF	TGTGCCAGCAGTGAAGCCGGCAGGGGTAACAATTCACCCCTCCACTTT
TRBV27	TRBD1	TRBJ2-7	many	CASSSSTGTANFEQYF	TGTGCCAGCAGTTCGTCAACCGGGACAGCGAATTTCGAGCAGTACTTC
TRBV10-2	TRBD1	TRBJ1-3	-	CASSRGQDGNTIYF	TGCGCCAGCAGTCGGGGACAGGATGGAAACACCATATATTTT
TRBV10-3	TRBD2	TRBJ2-7	-	CAISGTSGTLEQYF	TGTGCCATCAGCGGGACTAGCGGGACGCTGGAGCAGTACTTC
TRBV25-1	-	TRBJ2-7	-	CASSEYMAPGDEQYF	TGTGCCAGCAGTGAATATATGGCCCCGGGCGACGAGCAGTACTTC
TRBV25-1	TRBD1	TRBJ2-5	-	CASSDSGTGYQETQYF	TGTGCCAGCAGTGATTCCGGGACAGGGTACCAAGAGACCCAGTACTTC